The clone carrying this TCR beta chain showed up just once. Amplification of TCR beta CDR3 regions was performed using RNA transcripts as template. The study used the HTBI primer set for a first-round RT-PCR of the TCR CDR3. TCRdb called the multiplex PCR reads again in MiXCR, with one record for every CDR3 protein. The sample carries just over 550,000 distinct CDR3 sequences, 46% recorded once. This record belongs to a study of T cells in Graves' hyperthyroidism and ophthalmopathy. CDR3 length: 14 residues. V lost 6 bases and J lost 6; bases outside the gene matches: 13. Germline CDR1 SQVTM, CDR2 ANQGSEA.

The chain joins TRBV29-1 to TRBJ1-2; 7 positions match TRBD1. The sequencing input was peripheral blood or thyroid tissue (not recorded which). The sequence came from a woman younger than 35 with Graves' hyperthyroidism. CDR3 DNA: TGCAGCGTCCACCGGGGGGACAGTTGGGATGGCTACACCTTC. Protein sequence: CSVHRGDSWDGYTF.